This TCR beta chain was obtained from a study of blood T cells in healthy people across ages. The CDR3 spans 13 residues. The V segment lost 6 bases and the J segment 9 bases; nucleotides outside the gene matches: 10. CDR1 is DFQATT and CDR2 is SNEGSKA in the germline V gene (reference sequence). A second PCR of roughly 7 to 11 cycles used a sample-barcoded 5' primer and a J-beta primer mix. With 12 random nucleotides, a template-switch adaptor tagged each individual cDNA molecule. TCRdb passed the 5' RACE reads through MiXCR, listing each CDR3 protein once. The profile covers around 1.7 million distinct CDR3 sequences, with roughly 27% appearing a single time and over 7% taken by the ten largest. The table lists this clonotype with many counts.

V is TRBV20-1 and J is TRBJ2-4, with 8 bases fitting TRBD2. The receptor's source is a woman in her twenties or thirties in good health. Sequencing was performed on blood. CDR3 loop: CSAITGTSGIQYF. CDR3 nucleotide sequence: TGCAGTGCCATCACCGGGACTAGTGGCATTCAGTACTTC.